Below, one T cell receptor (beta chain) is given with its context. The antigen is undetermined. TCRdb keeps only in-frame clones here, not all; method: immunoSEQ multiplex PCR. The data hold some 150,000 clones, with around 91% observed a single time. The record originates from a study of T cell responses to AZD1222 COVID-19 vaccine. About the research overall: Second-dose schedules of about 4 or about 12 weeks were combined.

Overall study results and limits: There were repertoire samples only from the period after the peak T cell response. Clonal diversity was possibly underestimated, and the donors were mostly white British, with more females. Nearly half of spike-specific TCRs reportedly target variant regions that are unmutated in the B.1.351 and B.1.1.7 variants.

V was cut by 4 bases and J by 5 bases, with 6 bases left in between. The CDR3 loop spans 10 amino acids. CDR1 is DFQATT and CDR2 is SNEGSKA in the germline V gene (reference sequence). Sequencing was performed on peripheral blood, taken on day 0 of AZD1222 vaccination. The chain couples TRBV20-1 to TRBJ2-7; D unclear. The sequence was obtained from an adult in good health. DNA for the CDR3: TGCAGTGCTACCCGCAACGAGCAGTACTTC. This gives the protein CSATRNEQYF.